This section outlines one T cell receptor beta chain sequence together with its context. Its antigen is still unknown. The source of the sample is a study of cytomegalovirus exposure and HLA in healthy donors. Study-wide points: Donors belonging to an Asian-associated ancestry cluster reportedly showed fewer N-insertions in productive TCRs than the approximately 670-donor mean, according to what a later analysis found.

The PCR employed 60 Vbeta primers together with 13 Jbeta primers. Produced via immunoSEQ multiplex PCR; TCRdb's table is partial and in-frame only. The table lists fewer than 110,000 clones, 85% to 90% of them singletons. With 1 base clipped from V and 8 bases from J, the junction kept 4 bases outside the gene matches. The CDR3 has 14 amino acids. Germline V gives CDR1 LGHNA, CDR2 YSLEER. The receptor was derived from a man aged 25 to 40 in good health and CMV-seronegative. Sequenced input: PBMCs. J is TRBJ1-4 and V is TRBV4-3; 7 positions match TRBD1. CDR3 sequence reads: CASSQGQGGEKLFF. The CDR3 DNA sequence: TGCGCCAGCAGCCAAGGACAGGGAGGCGAAAAACTGTTTTTT.